A single sample is the source of the 18 T cell receptor beta chains below, sequenced in a study of long-term antiretroviral therapy in people with HIV. The assay, immunoSEQ v3.0, was run at survey level. Profiling relied on immunoSEQ multiplex PCR, and the TCRdb table lists in-frame clones only, not all of them. The sample has tens of thousands of clones, 90% to 95% seen once. The material sequenced was unsorted PBMCs, taken 6 to 6.5 years after starting antiretroviral therapy. The receptors were gathered from a man aged 30 to 39 with HIV.

The chain employs TRBV7-8 and TRBJ1-1; D uncertain. Germline-derived CDR1 and CDR2 are SGHVS and FQNEAQ. The CDR3 consists of 13 residues. V gave up 4 bases and J gave up 3 bases, with 9 bases separating them. The DNA of the CDR3 is TGTGCCAGCAGCTCTTGGATGGACACTGAAGCTTTCTTT. Translating it yields CASSSWMDTEAFF. The full variable domain, completed using reference TRBV7-8 and TRBJ1-1, is GAGVSQSPRYKVAKRGQDVALRCDPISGHVSLFWYQQALGQGPEFLTYFQNEAQLDKSGLPSDRFFAERPEGSVSTLKIQRTQQEDSAVYLCASSSWMDTEAFFGQGTRLTVV.

This chain's CDR3 is CASTSSSGRRSYEQYF. The CDR3 nucleotides read TGTGCCAGCACCTCAAGTAGCGGGAGGAGGTCCTACGAGCAGTACTTC. This chain connects TRBV7-9 to TRBJ2-7; 10 bases are a match to TRBD2. Germline loops: CDR1 SEHNR, CDR2 FQNEAQ (reference sequence). The V gene end was trimmed by 7 bases and the J gene end by 1 base; junction bases not matched to a gene: 10. This CDR3 has 16 residues.

The chain recombines TRBV27 with TRBJ2-3; the match to TRBD2 covers 15 bases. Trimming took 5 bases from V and 0 from J; bases not matched to a gene: 3. The length of the CDR3 is 17 residues. Germline V gene sequence: CDR1 MNHEY, CDR2 SMNVEV (reference sequence). DNA of the CDR3: TGTGCCAGCAGTCCAGGGACTAGCGGGAGGAGCACAGATACGCAGTATTTT. This translates into CASSPGTSGRSTDTQYF.

The chain links TRBV2 to TRBJ1-4, with D hard to call. This CDR3 is 18 amino acids long. The germline V gene encodes CDR1 SNHLY and CDR2 FYNNEI. V gave up 0 bases and J gave up 3 bases, with 17 bases separating them. The CDR3 sequence is CASSEATAPGSANEKLFF. The DNA of the CDR3 is TGTGCCAGCAGTGAAGCGACGGCGCCGGGGTCAGCTAATGAAAAACTGTTTTTT.

The chain combines TRBV6-5 with TRBJ2-7; TRBD2 matches 7 bases. J lost 3 bases, V lost 6 bases, and 11 bases had no gene match. CDR1 MNHEY and CDR2 SVGAGI come from the germline V gene. CDR3 length: 15 amino acids. CDR3 protein: CASRLRSGNFYEQYF. DNA for the CDR3: TGTGCCAGCAGGCTGAGGAGCGGGAACTTCTACGAGCAGTACTTC.

This sequence joins TRBV28 and TRBJ2-2; 8 positions match TRBD2. Germline V CDR1 and CDR2: MDHEN, SYDVKM. The CDR3 runs to 16 residues. Germline trimming cut 3 bases from V and 0 bases from J; bases unmatched to any gene: 3. The chain's CDR3 is CASSFPGRANTGELFF. The CDR3 DNA reads TGTGCCAGCAGTTTTCCCGGGAGGGCGAACACCGGGGAGCTGTTTTTT.

V usage is TRBV28 and J usage is TRBJ2-7; TRBD1 or TRBD2 may be the D gene (5 bases each). Germline CDR1 reads MDHEN; CDR2 reads SYDVKM. CDR3 length: 16 residues. V lost 4 bases, J lost 4 bases, and 20 bases lay in between. This chain's CDR3 is CASSYTYMGDRYEQYF. The CDR3, as DNA: TGTGCCAGCAGTTACACTTATATGGGGGACCGGTACGAGCAGTACTTC.

The V gene is TRBV28, the J gene TRBJ1-1; weak D call: TRBD1 (5 bases). V was clipped by 10 bases and J by 0 bases, with 12 bases between them. In germline, CDR1 is MDHEN, CDR2 SYDVKM. The CDR3 consists of 13 residues. The DNA for the CDR3 is TGTGCCACCACAGAGGGGTTGAACACTGAAGCTTTCTTT. Residues: CATTEGLNTEAFF.

A word on this clone: At one boundary the junction diverges from the germline segment, which might be a read error. The chain uses TRBV10-1 and TRBJ2-3; D unresolved. The CDR3 is 8 amino acids. CDR1 WNHNN and CDR2 SYGVQD come from the germline V gene (reference sequence). In DNA, the CDR3 is TGCGCCAGCAGTGAATGGGATTTT. Its translation: CASSEWDF.

The chain links TRBV5-4 to TRBJ2-7; 10 bases line up with TRBD1. CDR3 length: 16 amino acids. The germline V gene encodes CDR1 SGHNT and CDR2 YYREEE (reference sequence). Losses at the gene ends were 10 bases for V and 4 bases for J; bases not matched to a gene: 17. CDR3 bases: TGTGCCTGGACCGGGACAGGGGTTCGGGGGTCGTACGAGCAGTACTTC. This codes for CAWTGTGVRGSYEQYF.

The chain joins TRBV27 to TRBJ1-1; D may be TRBD1 (5 bases). This CDR3 has 11 amino acids. The germline CDR1 and CDR2 sequences are MNHEY and SMNVEV (reference sequence). V shed 8 bases and J shed 10 bases, with 14 bases lying between them. In DNA, the CDR3 is TGTGCCAGCTCATCAAGGGGTTTAGCTTTCTTT. Translating it yields CASSSRGLAFF.

The V call is TRBV6-5, the J call TRBJ2-3; D call uncertain. The germline V and J ends were trimmed by 6 bases and 6 bases, with 10 bases remaining between them. The CDR3 sequence is 12 residues long. Germline loops: CDR1 MNHEY, CDR2 SVGAGI. CDR3 sequence: CASSPSRDTQYF. CDR3 bases: TGTGCCAGCAGCCCCTCCAGGGATACGCAGTATTTT.

The rearrangement links TRBV6-4 to TRBJ2-7; 9 bases align to TRBD2. Germline values: CDR1 MRHNA, CDR2 SNTAGT. The CDR3 is made up of 17 amino acids. The junction had 14 bases not matched to a gene; V was cut back by 8 bases and J by 0 bases. CDR3 in DNA: TGTGCCAGCCCGCGGCGGGAGGGCCTACGGAGCTCCTACGAGCAGTACTTC. Translated, it gives CASPRREGLRSSYEQYF.

On this clone: This sequence may be a read error, since a much larger clone differs from it by one base. In the same sample, other DNA sequences code for this CDR3. This chain uses TRBV30 with TRBJ1-1; D is possibly TRBD1 (5 bases). Germline CDR1 reads GTSNPN; CDR2 reads SVGIG (reference sequence). Trimming cost V 5 bases and J 4 bases, with 11 bases left between them. This CDR3 is built from 12 residues. The CDR3 nucleotides read TGTGCCTGGGGGGCAGGATTCACTGAAGCTTTCTTT. Translated, it gives CAWGAGFTEAFF.

The chain combines TRBV6-1 with TRBJ2-7; D possibly matches TRBD1 or TRBD2 (5 bases each). Germline V lookup: CDR1 MNHNS, CDR2 SASEGT. The V end lost 6 bases, the J end lost 2 bases, and 17 bases lay between the germline ends. This CDR3 region has 15 residues. In DNA form, the CDR3 reads TGTGCCAGCAGCCATCATCCGGGACCTACCTACGAGCAGTACTTC. Translated: CASSHHPGPTYEQYF.

The rearrangement uses TRBV2 and TRBJ1-5, with a weak D call TRBD1 (6 bases). V gave up 2 bases and J gave up 4 bases, with 6 bases separating them. The V gene's germline CDR1 is SNHLY and CDR2 FYNNEI. The CDR3 is 13 residues long. The chain's CDR3 is CASSERGNQPQHF. CDR3 DNA: TGTGCCAGCAGTGAAAGGGGGAATCAGCCCCAGCATTTT.

The chain is built from TRBV7-9 and TRBJ2-1, with TRBD2 identical over 11 bases. V lost 5 bases to trimming and J lost 4 bases; unmatched junction nucleotides: 7. Germline CDR1 SEHNR, CDR2 FQNEAQ (reference sequence). The CDR3 has 16 residues. CDR3 coding DNA: TGTGCCAGCAGCCCTTCTAGCGGGAGGCGATACAATGAGCAGTTCTTC. Protein sequence: CASSPSSGRRYNEQFF.

This sequence joins TRBV7-9 and TRBJ1-1; D is ambiguous. V was trimmed by 3 bases and J by 2 bases, leaving 16 bases between them. Germline V gene lookup returns CDR1 SEHNR and CDR2 FQNEAQ (reference sequence). CDR3 length: 16 amino acids. CDR3 sequence (DNA): TGTGCCAGCAGCTTTGGAGGTGGGGAGGGAAACACTGAAGCTTTCTTT. Translating it yields CASSFGGGEGNTEAFF.